Listed below are T cell receptor beta chains from one sample, sequenced in a study of shared clonotypes between healthy human individuals. Some clones are missing from TCRdb's copy, which holds only in-frame ones; the method was immunoSEQ multiplex PCR. The sample consists of about 2 million clones, roughly 96% of them appearing once. The material sequenced was naive CD4+ T cells sorted from blood. All receptors come from a man aged 18-30 years in good health. Each CDR3 is given without its conserved first and last residue. The order of the fields is V gene, J gene, CDR3 protein.

TRBV27	TRBJ2-7	ASSLSPGYEQY
TRBV5-1	TRBJ2-2	ASTPRDRSNTGELF
TRBV10-3	TRBJ2-7	AISDGKRLVDEQY
TRBV7-2	TRBJ2-7	ASSLDPGLYEQY
TRBV6-6	TRBJ1-6	ASRLDGNNSPLH
TRBV5-6	TRBJ1-2	ASSSYPRGYT
TRBV5-1	TRBJ1-2	ASSLVSGTNYGYT
TRBV4-3	TRBJ2-3	ASSHPGTDTQY
TRBV5-1	TRBJ2-3	ASSLKGGTDTQY
TRBV5-4	TRBJ1-2	ASSLPGAYGYT
TRBV9	TRBJ2-3	ASSPTGGVSTDTQY
TRBV9	TRBJ2-5	ASSVGSLQETQY
TRBV15	TRBJ1-1	ATSRGAVNTEAF
TRBV11-2	TRBJ2-7	ASSSSGSGEQY
TRBV6-1	TRBJ2-5	ASSELGITGTQY
TRBV19	TRBJ2-3	ASTPPSVSLSYPSTDTQY
TRBV2	TRBJ1-5	ASRDQGGNQPQH
TRBV5-4	TRBJ2-5	ASSRTSGGFQETQY
TRBV19	TRBJ1-3	ASADGPGNTIY
TRBV6-5	TRBJ1-1	ASSDRGNTEAF
TRBV7-2	TRBJ2-7	ASSLAGGRPY
TRBV19	TRBJ2-7	ASSIGPRLGLRLNEQY
TRBV6-1	TRBJ1-5	ASSEGWSNQPQH
TRBV7-2	TRBJ1-6	ASSSWTEGYSPLH
TRBV6-6	TRBJ2-2	ASSYEQWELF
TRBV5-6	TRBJ2-2	ASSFSPGELF
TRBV18	TRBJ1-2	ASSPVGAGDGYT
TRBV4-1	TRBJ2-1	ASSQPRRSNEQF
TRBV12-5	TRBJ2-1	ASGYQPHNEQF
TRBV6-5	TRBJ1-5	ASSRDSFNQPQH
TRBV27	TRBJ1-3	ASRLGAGGNTIY
TRBV6-1	TRBJ2-7	ASSEVTYEQY
TRBV11-3	TRBJ2-5	ASSLDGTEQETQY
TRBV5-4	TRBJ1-1	ASSKDLNTEAF
TRBV29-1	TRBJ2-3	SVVGTTSTDTQY
TRBV9	TRBJ1-6	ASSVGTDYSPLH
TRBV7-3	TRBJ1-3	ASSPRIGNTIY
TRBV7-9	TRBJ1-5	ASSPGTGGIQPQH
TRBV5-1	TRBJ1-2	ASSLGQGVLGGYT
TRBV18	TRBJ1-6	ASSPVGNSPLH
TRBV11-2	TRBJ2-5	ASSSRVGDKGETQY
TRBV5-1	TRBJ2-7	ASSLAGLGEQY
TRBV10-3	TRBJ2-1	AISIDGYNEQF
TRBV28	TRBJ1-2	ASREVSRGRFNYGYT
TRBV2	TRBJ1-1	ASRPGQVMNTEAF
TRBV10-1	TRBJ2-5	ASSGTVQETQY
TRBV5-1	TRBJ2-1	ASSLDGTGVYNEQF
TRBV5-1	TRBJ2-3	ASSPGSFSSTDTQY
TRBV4-2	TRBJ1-5	ASSAARGAQPQH
TRBV4-1	TRBJ1-3	ASSQGQARSGNTIY
TRBV30	TRBJ1-2	AWSAGPETNYGYT
TRBV10-3	TRBJ2-3	AISPLTTDTQY
TRBV28	TRBJ2-7	ASSQGYEQY
TRBV5-6	TRBJ2-7	ASSFGAGGPGEQY